Sequencing of this T cell receptor (beta chain) was carried out in a study of blood T cells in healthy people across ages. Primed by a sample-barcoded 5' primer and a J-beta primer mix, a second PCR proceeded for roughly 7 to 11 cycles. TCRdb re-derived calls from the 5' RACE reads in MiXCR, one entry per CDR3 protein. The sample lists about 1.1 million distinct CDR3 sequences; less than 45% were seen once. The V and J ends lost 5 bases and 3 bases respectively, with 16 bases between them. The CDR3 sequence is 15 residues long. Looked up from germline, CDR1 is SGHTA and CDR2 is FQGNSA. The material sequenced was blood. The TCR was taken from a man younger than 30 in good health. The chain recombines TRBV7-2 with TRBJ1-1; the D gene is possibly TRBD1 (5 bases). This CDR3 is CASSPMTGRDTEAFF. The CDR3 DNA sequence: TGTGCCAGCAGCCCGATGACGGGCAGGGACACTGAAGCTTTCTTT.